The clone carrying this TCR beta chain was recorded a few times. The entry originates in a study of early T cells in non-severe SARS-CoV-2 infection. Deletions cut 6 bases from V and 0 bases from J, with 15 bases between. There are 15 residues in the CDR3. Germline V gives CDR1 DFQATT, CDR2 SNEGSKA (reference sequence). Attachment of unique molecular identifiers was made to individual cDNA molecules. TCRdb re-derived calls from the 5' RACE reads in MiXCR, one entry per CDR3 protein. The table has over 35,000 distinct CDR3 sequences, about 6.5% seen once. The rearrangement joins TRBV20-1 to TRBJ2-1; D gene ambiguous. Sequences were derived from whole blood, sampled at baseline. The source of this sequence is an adult who was a healthcare worker with PCR-confirmed SARS-CoV-2 infection or an uninfected control (not recorded which). The CDR3 sequence: CSAINRVSSYNEQFF. CDR3 bases: TGCAGTGCCATCAATAGGGTGAGCTCCTACAATGAGCAGTTCTTC.